This T cell receptor (beta chain) was sequenced during a study of blood T cell repertoires in COVID-19. Study-wide context: T cells, B-cell-depleted T cells, or PBMCs provided the cDNA or gDNA that served as material.

V shed 5 bases, J shed 8 bases, and the junction held 4 bases outside the gene matches. The CDR3 is made up of 13 amino acids. Germline values: CDR1 KGHSH, CDR2 LQKENI. This clone was counted a single time. In the original workflow: Counts of nucleated cells, estimated from reference gene primer amplification, were obtained. Sequencing was performed with immunoSEQ multiplex PCR; in TCRdb, only in-frame clones are kept and a portion is missing. V and J calls and clone size are given by that table; D and trimming were obtained from the DNA. This table has 23,000 or so clones, about 76% appearing once. Specimen: peripheral blood. The clonotype was recovered from a man between 65 and 85 years old with acute or convalescent COVID-19. The rearrangement joins TRBV18 to TRBJ1-2; 11 bases align to TRBD1. CDR3 DNA: TGTGCCAGCTCAGAGGGACAGGGGGACGGCTACACCTTC. Translated, it gives CASSEGQGDGYTF.